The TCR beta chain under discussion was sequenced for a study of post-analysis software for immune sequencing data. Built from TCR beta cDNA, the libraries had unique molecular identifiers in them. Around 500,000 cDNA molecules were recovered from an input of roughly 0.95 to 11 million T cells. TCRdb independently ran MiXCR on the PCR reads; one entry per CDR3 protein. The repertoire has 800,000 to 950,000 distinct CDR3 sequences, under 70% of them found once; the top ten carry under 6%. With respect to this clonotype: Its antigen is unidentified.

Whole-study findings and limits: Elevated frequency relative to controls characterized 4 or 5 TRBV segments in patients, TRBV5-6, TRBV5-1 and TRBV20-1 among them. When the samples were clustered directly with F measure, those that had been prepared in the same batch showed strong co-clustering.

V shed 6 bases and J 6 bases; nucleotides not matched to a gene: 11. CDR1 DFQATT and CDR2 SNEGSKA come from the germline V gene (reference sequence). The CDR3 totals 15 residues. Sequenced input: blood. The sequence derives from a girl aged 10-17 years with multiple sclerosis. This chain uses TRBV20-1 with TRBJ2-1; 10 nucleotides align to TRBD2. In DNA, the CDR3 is TGCAGTGCAAGCGCTAGCGGGGGCTGGCCCAATGAGCAGTTCTTC. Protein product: CSASASGGWPNEQFF.